The T cell receptor beta chain described here comes from a study of blood T cell repertoires in COVID-19. Sequenced by immunoSEQ multiplex PCR; TCRdb stores in-frame clones only, minus some. The sample holds 110,000 or so clones; roughly 84% are singletons and the top ten take around 3.4%. This sequence was found in a man aged 40-50 years with acute or convalescent COVID-19. Sequences were obtained from peripheral blood.

CDR3 sequence: CASSAVDTGDWGRQFF. Written as DNA, the CDR3 is TGTGCCAGCTCTGCCGTCGATACAGGGGATTGGGGGAGGCAGTTCTTC. The chain carries TRBV25-1 and TRBJ2-1, with 7 nucleotides matching TRBD1. The ends lost 8 bases at V and 12 bases at J; junction bases unmatched: 22. Germline V gene data show CDR1 as MGHDK and CDR2 as SYGVNS. CDR3 size: 16 residues.